This T cell receptor beta chain derives from a study of Graves' ophthalmopathy and Graves' hyperthyroidism. Study-level information: Blood was drawn at initial diagnosis, before any treatment.

The table lists this clonotype with many counts. Germline CDR1 and CDR2: SGHRS and YFSETQ. V was clipped by 4 bases and J by 4 bases; unmatched bases: 9. The CDR3 is made up of 15 amino acids. The authors amplified TCR beta CDR3 regions from RNA transcripts. HTBI primers were employed in first-round RT-PCR, then a second-round multiplex PCR followed. Via MiXCR, TCRdb re-called the multiplex PCR reads, giving one row per CDR3 protein. The repertoire holds about 380,000 distinct CDR3 sequences, 15% seen once, with around 7% in the top ten. Sample: peripheral blood. The TCR sequence derives from a woman under 30 with stable Graves' hyperthyroidism. The chain joins TRBV5-1 to TRBJ1-2; 8 bases line up with TRBD1. This chain's CDR3 is CASSPADRVPYGYTF. In nucleotides, the CDR3 is TGCGCCAGCAGCCCCGCGGACAGGGTCCCCTATGGCTACACCTTC.